The 31 T cell receptor beta chains listed next were all sequenced from one sample in a study of control samples from healthy donors and cancer patients (dated by TCRdb to about 2020). Library preparation was by the immunoSEQ multiplex PCR assay. TCRdb stores this immuneACCESS table with in-frame sequences only. Part of the clones is absent; in the studies checked, under half of the shortfall reflects unresolved V genes, and no reason is known for the rest. In all, the sample holds some 220,000 clones, and roughly 94% of those were seen once. 1.5% of the sample is in the top ten clones. The sequencing sample was made of blood. Receptors were obtained from a man aged 50-59 years in good health.

This chain uses TRBV7-3 with TRBJ2-1; perhaps TRBD2 as D (6 bases). The V gene's germline CDR1 is SGHTA and CDR2 FQGTGA. The CDR3 runs 12 residues. V dropped 6 bases and J dropped 8 bases, with 11 bases sitting between them. As DNA, the CDR3 is TGTGCCAGCAGTCCCGGGGGAGATGAGCAGTTCTTC. This encodes CASSPGGDEQFF.

This clone appeared once. The chain combines TRBV7-9 with TRBJ2-1; maybe TRBD2 (6 bases). V lost 3 bases and J 8 bases, leaving 23 bases between the germline ends. The germline V gene has CDR1 SEHNR and CDR2 FQNEAQ (reference sequence). This CDR3 is 17 amino acids long. CDR3 region: CASSFRGTSLSPHEQFF. In nucleotides, the CDR3 is TGTGCCAGCAGCTTCAGAGGGACTTCTCTTTCCCCTCATGAGCAGTTCTTC.

With respect to this clone: Other DNA sequences in this sample translate to the same CDR3. The J gene is TRBJ2-7, the V gene TRBV5-1, with TRBD2 matching over 7 bases. Germline V gene sequence: CDR1 SGHRS, CDR2 YFSETQ. There are 14 residues in the CDR3. The V and J ends lost 4 bases and 6 bases, in that order; junction bases with no gene match: 10. This CDR3 is CASSAGLGGGEQYV. Here the CDR3 DNA reads TGCGCCAGCAGCGCAGGATTGGGGGGGGGCGAGCAGTACGTC.

The CDR3 nucleotides read TGTGCCAGCGCTTGGGCCCCCGTGCAGACCCAGTACTTC. As protein: CASAWAPVQTQYF. The chain has TRBV11-2 and TRBJ2-5, with unresolved D. Germline loops: CDR1 SGHAT, CDR2 FQNNGV. V gave up 8 bases and J gave up 6 bases, with 16 bases separating them. CDR3 length: 13 amino acids.

The chain couples TRBV27 to TRBJ1-2, with D hard to call. Germline values: CDR1 MNHEY, CDR2 SMNVEV (reference sequence). This CDR3 is built from 15 residues. The V and J ends lost 3 bases and 2 bases respectively, with 13 bases between them. The CDR3, as DNA: TGTGCCAGCAGTTTCGTTGCCGGACCCAACTATGGCTACACCTTC. Protein: CASSFVAGPNYGYTF.

This clone occurred once. This chain connects TRBV3-1 (or the pseudogene TRBV3-2) to TRBJ2-5; 11 bases map to TRBD2. CDR3 length equals 16 residues. J gave up 3 bases and V 4 bases, and 7 bases lay outside the gene matches. CDR1 is LGHDT, CDR2 YNNKEL, per germline (reference sequence). As DNA, the CDR3 is TGTGCCAGCAGCCCGACCTTAGCGGGGGGGGAAGAGACCCAGTACTTC. This sequence encodes CASSPTLAGGEETQYF.

V is TRBV9 and J is TRBJ2-5; 14 positions match TRBD2. The CDR3 spans 16 residues. The V segment lost 0 bases and the J segment 4 bases; nucleotides outside the gene matches: 2. Germline CDR1 is SGDLS and CDR2 is YYNGEE. The CDR3 reads CASSVEGLAGAETQYF. The CDR3 DNA reads TGTGCCAGCAGCGTAGAGGGACTAGCGGGGGCAGAGACCCAGTACTTC. The full variable domain, its missing parts supplied by reference TRBV9 and TRBJ2-5, is DSGVTQTPKHLITATGQRVTLRCSPRSGDLSVYWYQQSLDQGLQFLIQYYNGEERAKGNILERFSAQQFPDLHSELNLSSLELGDSALYFCASSVEGLAGAETQYFGPGTRLLVL.

The V and J genes are TRBV5-1 and TRBJ2-3, with TRBD1 identical over 8 bases. The CDR3 covers 14 residues. From germline, CDR1 is SGHRS and CDR2 YFSETQ. V gave up 4 bases and J gave up 4 bases; unmatched junction bases: 5. The CDR3 loop is CASSTDRAADTQYF. The DNA of the CDR3 is TGCGCCAGCAGCACGGACAGGGCGGCAGATACGCAGTATTTT.

The CDR3 bases are TGTGCTAGTGGTTATGACAGAGGGCCTAGGGGCTACACCTTC. Its translation: CASGYDRGPRGYTF. The rearrangement uses TRBV12-5 and TRBJ1-2; D is possibly TRBD1 (5 bases). Trimming stripped 4 bases from V and 8 bases from J, with 17 bases between. The length of the CDR3 is 14 residues. Looked up from germline, CDR1 is LGHNT and CDR2 is FRNRAP.

The rearrangement uses TRBV5-1 and TRBJ2-3; D uncertain. Germline lookup yields CDR1 SGHRS and CDR2 YFSETQ. The CDR3 covers 17 residues. V was pared by 0 bases and J by 4 bases, with 18 bases between. CDR3 in amino acids: CASSLVPPDHGSDTQYF. The CDR3 DNA reads TGCGCCAGCAGCTTGGTACCACCGGACCACGGATCAGATACGCAGTATTTT. Variable domain in full (rest from reference TRBV5-1 and TRBJ2-3): KAGVTQTPRYLIKTRGQQVTLSCSPISGHRSVSWYQQTPGQGLQFLFEYFSETQRNKGNFPGRFSGRQFSNSRSEMNVSTLELGDSALYLCASSLVPPDHGSDTQYFGPGTRLTVL.

The rearrangement joins TRBV3-1 (or the pseudogene TRBV3-2) to TRBJ1-1; tentatively, D is TRBD1 (5 bases). Per germline, CDR1 LGHDT and CDR2 YNNKEL (reference sequence). CDR3 length: 12 amino acids. Trimming took 1 base from V and 9 from J, leaving 9 bases between them. As DNA, the CDR3 is TGTGCCAGCAGCCAAGGACAGCGGAAAGCTTTCTTT. This gives the protein CASSQGQRKAFF.

The V gene is TRBV6-1, the J gene TRBJ2-4, with 13 bases fitting TRBD2. V was pared by 2 bases and J by 0 bases, with 7 bases of the junction left unmatched. Germline V CDR1 and CDR2: MNHNS, SASEGT. The CDR3 totals 19 residues. CDR3 in DNA: TGTGCCAGCAGTGAAATGGGACTAGCGGGGAGATTAGCCAAAAACATTCAGTACTTC. Translation gives CASSEMGLAGRLAKNIQYF.

The chain combines TRBV7-2 with TRBJ1-2; no clear D gene. V lost 4 bases to trimming and J lost 5 bases, with 11 bases between them. Germline V gene data show CDR1 as SGHTA and CDR2 as FQGNSA. The CDR3 contains 13 residues. CDR3 sequence (DNA): TGTGCCAGCAGCTCAATCAGTTTGTATGGCTACACCTTC. Its protein product is CASSSISLYGYTF.

This clone was counted between two and nine times. CDR3 sequence: CASSYDPSNTIYF. In DNA form, the CDR3 reads TGTGCCAGCAGTTATGACCCCTCCAACACCATATATTTT. The gene calls are TRBV6-5 and TRBJ1-3; unclear D gene. Per the germline V gene, CDR1 is MNHEY and CDR2 is SVGAGI. The V end lost 3 bases, the J end lost 7 bases, and 10 bases lay between the germline ends. The length of the CDR3 is 13 residues.

V and J are TRBV21-1 and TRBJ1-3. TRBV21-1 is deemed a pseudogene. CDR3 length equals 16 residues. The CDR3 DNA reads as TGTGCCAGCAGCAAAGGGGAGGTTAGGGCTGGAAACACCATATATTTT. Translating gives CASSKGEVRAGNTIYF.

This chain joins TRBV5-1 and TRBJ1-2; D might be TRBD1 (6 bases). The CDR3 length is 14 residues. The V gene lost 5 bases and the J gene lost 2 bases, with 13 bases spanning the gap. CDR1 and CDR2 from the germline V gene are SGHRS and YFSETQ. The CDR3 reads CASRGTLGNYGYTF. The CDR3 bases are TGCGCCAGCAGGGGGACACTCGGAAACTATGGCTACACCTTC.

This sequence joins TRBV12-3 or TRBV12-4 and TRBJ1-1; 7 nucleotides align to TRBD1. The CDR3 spans 13 residues. The ends lost 7 bases at V and 2 bases at J; junction bases unmatched: 4. This chain's CDR3 is CASTGTENTEAFF. The CDR3 region has the DNA TGTGCCAGCACCGGGACAGAAAACACTGAAGCTTTCTTT.

This chain joins TRBV12-3 or TRBV12-4 and TRBJ2-2; perhaps TRBD2 as D (5 bases). V gave up 8 bases and J gave up 4 bases, with 11 bases separating them. CDR3 length equals 13 residues. The CDR3: CASSDLATGELFF. The CDR3 nucleotides are TGTGCCAGCTCTGATCTAGCCACCGGGGAGCTGTTTTTT.

The CDR3 spells CASSFIGQYYGYTF. The CDR3 nucleotides are TGTGCCAGCAGTTTCATTGGACAGTACTATGGCTACACCTTC. This chain links TRBV5-4 with TRBJ1-2; a possible D gene is TRBD1 (6 bases). Germline CDR1 reads SGHNT; CDR2 reads YYREEE (reference sequence). Between the trimmed V and J ends, which lost 5 bases and 3 bases, there was a span of 14 bases. This CDR3 comprises 14 residues.

In this sample, this clone turned up once. J is TRBJ2-2 and V is TRBV7-3, with D possibly TRBD2 on 6 matching bases. V lost 7 bases to trimming and J lost 6 bases, with 21 bases between them. This CDR3 is built from 16 residues. Germline V gene lookup returns CDR1 SGHTA and CDR2 FQGTGA. The CDR3 DNA is TGTGCCAGCACCCAAGGAGGGCGGAAAATTCCCGGGGAGCTGTTTTTT. It is translated as CASTQGGRKIPGELFF.

In DNA, the CDR3 is TGCGCCAGCAGCTTGGACAGGGATAACTATGGCTACACCTTC. Translating gives CASSLDRDNYGYTF. The rearrangement uses TRBV5-1 and TRBJ1-2; D possibly corresponds to TRBD1 (6 bases). Germline values: CDR1 SGHRS, CDR2 YFSETQ. Trimming shortened V by 0 bases and J by 1 base, and 7 bases separated the two germline ends. The CDR3 has 14 residues.

The rearrangement uses TRBV24-1 and TRBJ2-1, with 8 bases fitting TRBD1. Losses at the gene ends were 5 bases for V and 1 base for J; bases not matched to a gene: 3. Germline V CDR1 and CDR2: KGHDR, SFDVKD. The CDR3 contains 15 residues. CDR3 coding DNA: TGTGCCACCAGTGGGAGGACAGGGTCCTACAATGAGCAGTTCTTC. It encodes CATSGRTGSYNEQFF.

This chain uses TRBV30 with TRBJ2-7, with D possibly TRBD2 on 6 matching bases. This CDR3 has 12 amino acids. CDR1 and CDR2 from the germline V gene are GTSNPN and SVGIG (reference sequence). The ends were cut back, 5 bases at V and 7 bases at J, with 15 bases in the middle. The CDR3 nucleotides read TGTGCCTGGTTGGGCCCCCGGGGGGAGCAGTACTTC. Translating gives CAWLGPRGEQYF. The full variable domain, in which reference TRBV30 and TRBJ2-7 provide the parts outside the CDR3, is SQTIHQWPATLVQPVGSPLSLECTVEGTSNPNLYWYRQAAGRGLQLLFYSVGIGQISSEVPQNLSASRPQDRQFILSSKKLLLSDSGFYLCAWLGPRGEQYFGPGTRLTVT.

The chain is built from TRBV4-3 and TRBJ1-2; 10 bases map to TRBD1. J lost 2 bases, V lost 3 bases, and 3 bases had no gene match. CDR1 and CDR2 from the germline V gene are LGHNA and YSLEER. The CDR3 contains 15 residues. The CDR3 reads CASSHLGQGNYGYTF. The CDR3 DNA follows: TGCGCCAGCAGCCATTTGGGACAGGGGAACTATGGCTACACCTTC.

The rearrangement links TRBV5-1 to TRBJ2-5; 7 nucleotides agree with TRBD2. Germline lookup yields CDR1 SGHRS and CDR2 YFSETQ. The V and J ends lost 0 bases and 4 bases, in that order; junction bases with no gene match: 3. CDR3 length: 14 amino acids. The CDR3 protein is CASSLVSSGETQYF. CDR3 coding DNA: TGCGCCAGCAGCTTGGTGTCTAGCGGAGAGACCCAGTACTTC.

This sequence joins TRBV28 and TRBJ1-3, with a possible D match to TRBD1 (6 bases). Trimming shortened V by 6 bases and J by 1 base, and 16 bases separated the two germline ends. The CDR3 is 16 amino acids. Germline lookup yields CDR1 MDHEN and CDR2 SYDVKM. CDR3 protein: CASRGTTGKSGNTIYF. CDR3 DNA: TGTGCCAGCAGGGGTACAACAGGGAAATCTGGAAACACCATATATTTT.

The chain links TRBV5-1 to TRBJ2-5; TRBD1 matches at 9 bases. CDR1 is SGHRS and CDR2 is YFSETQ in the germline V gene. This CDR3 is 16 amino acids long. V was clipped by 7 bases and J by 1 base; unmatched bases: 11. This chain's CDR3 is CASSKLTGGSQETQYF. The CDR3 DNA sequence: TGCGCCAGCTCCAAACTTACAGGGGGCTCCCAAGAGACCCAGTACTTC. The full variable domain, rest sourced from reference TRBV5-1 and TRBJ2-5, is KAGVTQTPRYLIKTRGQQVTLSCSPISGHRSVSWYQQTPGQGLQFLFEYFSETQRNKGNFPGRFSGRQFSNSRSEMNVSTLELGDSALYLCASSKLTGGSQETQYFGPGTRLLVL.

This chain uses TRBV5-6 with TRBJ1-1; D not resolved. The CDR3 is 14 residues long. Germline V gene lookup returns CDR1 SGHDT and CDR2 YYEEEE. Trimming removed 0 bases from V and 1 base from J, with 7 bases in between. The DNA for the CDR3 is TGTGCCAGCAGCTTGGTTGGTGGGAACACTGAAGCTTTCTTT. Its protein product is CASSLVGGNTEAFF.

In DNA, the CDR3 is TGTGCCAGCAGCGTCCGGGGTGAAGATACTGAAGCTTTCTTT. Translating gives CASSVRGEDTEAFF. This chain joins TRBV9 and TRBJ1-1; no definite D call. Germline CDR1 is SGDLS and CDR2 is YYNGEE. The length of the CDR3 is 14 residues. Trimming removed 2 bases from V and 5 bases from J, with 13 bases in between.

The rearrangement links TRBV2 to TRBJ1-2, with 9 bases identical to TRBD1. CDR3 size: 12 residues. The V segment lost 6 bases and the J segment 7 bases; nucleotides outside the gene matches: 3. From germline, CDR1 is SNHLY and CDR2 FYNNEI. The CDR3: CASRGQGSGYTF. The CDR3, as DNA: TGTGCCAGCAGGGGACAGGGTTCTGGCTACACCTTC.

The J gene is TRBJ1-3, the V gene TRBV4-2, with 8 bases matching TRBD1. There are 14 residues in the CDR3. With 4 bases clipped from V and 4 bases from J, the junction kept 3 bases outside the gene matches. The V gene's germline CDR1 is LGHNA and CDR2 YNFKEQ. The CDR3 is CASSLGQGGNTIYF. CDR3 in DNA: TGTGCCAGCAGCCTCGGACAGGGAGGAAACACCATATATTTT.